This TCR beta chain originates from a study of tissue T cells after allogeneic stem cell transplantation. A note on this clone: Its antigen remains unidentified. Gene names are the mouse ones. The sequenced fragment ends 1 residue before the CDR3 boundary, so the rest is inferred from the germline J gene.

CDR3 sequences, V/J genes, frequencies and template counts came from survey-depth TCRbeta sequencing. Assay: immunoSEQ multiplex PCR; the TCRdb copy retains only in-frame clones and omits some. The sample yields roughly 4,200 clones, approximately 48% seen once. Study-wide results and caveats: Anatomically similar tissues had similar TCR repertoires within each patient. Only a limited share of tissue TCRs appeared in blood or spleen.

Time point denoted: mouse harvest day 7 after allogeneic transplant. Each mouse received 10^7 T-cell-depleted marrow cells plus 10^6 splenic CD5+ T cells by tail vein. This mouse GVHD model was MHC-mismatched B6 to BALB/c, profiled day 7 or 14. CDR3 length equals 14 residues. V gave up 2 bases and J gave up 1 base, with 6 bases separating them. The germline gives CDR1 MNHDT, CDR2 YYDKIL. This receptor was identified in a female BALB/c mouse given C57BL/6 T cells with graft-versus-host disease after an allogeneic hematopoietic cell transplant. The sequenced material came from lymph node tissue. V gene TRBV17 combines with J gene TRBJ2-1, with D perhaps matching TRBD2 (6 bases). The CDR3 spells CASSRLGNYAEQFF. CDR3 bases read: TGTGCTAGCAGTAGACTGGGGAACTATGCTGAGCAGTTC.